This T cell receptor (beta chain) came from a study of T cell changes during pregnancy in multiple sclerosis (dated by TCRdb to the late 2010s). Regarding the complete study: In women with multiple sclerosis, the researchers looked at how the T cell repertoire shifted as pregnancy progressed.

Library preparation used the immunoSEQ multiplex PCR assay. The table was pulled from immuneACCESS by TCRdb, which kept in-frame rearrangements only. Such tables lose some clones; where checked, under half of the loss comes from unresolved V genes, and the rest has no known cause. In this sample the table shows over 60,000 clones, roughly nine tenths of which occur a single time. The ten biggest clones cover around 0.3% of the sample. There are 13 amino acids in the CDR3, from cysteine to phenylalanine inclusive. Only CDR3 DNA is held: 39 bases, read in frame from base 1. The germline V gene gives CDR1 as SGHNT and CDR2 as YENEEA. The junction shows trimming of 5 bases on V and 4 bases on J, and the gene matches do not reach 4 bases of it. For this clone: The specificity of this receptor is unknown. Within one base of it there is no much larger clone, and no base qualities were kept.

This TCR derives from a female donor in good health, enrolled as a control in a pregnancy study. The sequenced sample was CD4+ T cells from peripheral blood mononuclear cells, obtained in the third trimester of pregnancy. The chain is encoded by TRBV11-3 joined to TRBJ2-5, and 7 junction bases match TRBD1. The CDR3 loop reads CASSTGQLETQYF. In nucleotide form, the sequence is TGTGCCAGCAGCACGGGACAGTTAGAGACCCAGTACTTC.